A single sample is the source of the 25 T cell receptor beta chains below, sequenced in a study of post-analysis software for immune sequencing data. Study observations and caveats: In patients, TRBV5-6, TRBV5-1 and TRBV20-1 belonged to roughly five TRBV segments found more frequently than in controls.

TCR beta libraries were prepared from cDNA with unique molecular identifiers. One entry per CDR3 protein, called by TCRdb with MiXCR from the PCR reads. The profile shows 650,000 to 850,000 distinct CDR3 sequences, about half of them singletons. Their specific antigens are unknown. The specimen sequenced was blood. The receptors shown here come from a girl between 10 and 17 years old with multiple sclerosis.

This chain links TRBV10-2 with TRBJ2-4; 7 positions match TRBD1. CDR3 length: 12 residues. With V trimmed by 10 bases and J by 13 bases, 13 bases remained unmatched. Germline CDR1 is WSHSY and CDR2 is SAAADI. The CDR3 bases are TGCGCCACACACAGGGGTTCGAGTGAGCAGTACTTC. Protein sequence: CATHRGSSEQYF.

This chain uses TRBV6-6 with TRBJ1-2, with 10 bases that match TRBD1. Unmatched junction bases numbered 6, after V lost 4 bases and J lost 1 base. Germline CDR1 and CDR2: MNHNY and SVGAGI (reference sequence). The CDR3 loop spans 16 amino acids. The CDR3 is CASSSGTGDYNYGYTF. The CDR3 nucleotides read TGTGCCAGCAGTTCCGGGACAGGGGATTATAACTATGGCTACACCTTC.

The V call is TRBV15, the J call TRBJ2-7; D uncertain. V was pared by 5 bases and J by 6 bases, with 23 bases between. CDR3 length equals 16 residues. Germline V CDR1 and CDR2: LNHNV, YYDKDF (reference sequence). The chain's CDR3 is CATSGHHGTGYLEQYF. DNA for the CDR3: TGTGCCACCAGCGGGCACCACGGCACCGGTTATCTCGAGCAGTACTTC.

The chain's CDR3 is CSATQSYSSYNEQFF. Written as DNA, the CDR3 is TGCAGTGCCACTCAATCCTACAGCTCCTACAATGAGCAGTTCTTC. The rearrangement joins TRBV20-1 to TRBJ2-1; D is ambiguous. The CDR3 totals 15 residues. Germline CDR1 and CDR2: DFQATT and SNEGSKA (reference sequence). V was shortened by 6 bases and J by 0 bases, with 15 bases between the two germline ends.

V usage is TRBV29-1 and J usage is TRBJ2-3; D ambiguous. The germline V and J ends were trimmed by 4 bases and 7 bases, with 6 bases remaining between them. Germline V gene lookup returns CDR1 SQVTM and CDR2 ANQGSEA. The CDR3 is 10 amino acids. As DNA, the CDR3 is TGCAGCGTTGTCGGAAATACGCAGTATTTT. As protein: CSVVGNTQYF.

The genes are TRBV24-1 and TRBJ1-2; 7 bases fit TRBD1. Unmatched junction bases numbered 7, after V lost 1 base and J lost 6 bases. Germline assignment: CDR1 KGHDR and CDR2 SFDVKD. The CDR3 contains 15 residues. CDR3 coding DNA: TGTGCCACCAGTGATTTCCCGACAGGGCGCGATGGCTACACCTTC. This codes for CATSDFPTGRDGYTF.

CDR3 amino acids: CASSQGYTAGETQYF. The CDR3 DNA reads TGCGCCAGCAGCCAAGGTTATACCGCGGGGGAGACCCAGTACTTC. This sequence joins TRBV4-1 and TRBJ2-5; D may be TRBD2 (6 bases). Per the germline V gene, CDR1 is MGHRA and CDR2 is YSYEKL. Between the trimmed V and J ends, which lost 1 base and 5 bases, there was a span of 14 bases. The CDR3 is made up of 15 amino acids.

This rearrangement joins TRBV6-2 or TRBV6-3 to TRBJ2-1; 8 bases line up with TRBD2. The CDR3 totals 14 residues. V trimming: 4 bases; J trimming: 6 bases; junction bases outside the gene matches: 5. Germline values: CDR1 MNHEY, CDR2 SVGEGT. The chain's CDR3 is CASSFSGTSNEQFF. In nucleotides, the CDR3 is TGTGCCAGCAGTTTCTCCGGGACTAGCAATGAGCAGTTCTTC.

This chain links TRBV3-1 with TRBJ2-7; 14 nucleotides align to TRBD2. The CDR3 totals 18 residues. With V trimmed by 0 bases and J by 1 base, 5 bases remained unmatched. Germline-derived CDR1 and CDR2 are LGHDT and YNNKEL (reference sequence). The DNA for the CDR3 is TGTGCCAGCAGCCAAGAGGGACTAGCGGGAGAGATTTCCTACGAGCAGTACTTC. Translated: CASSQEGLAGEISYEQYF.

The table lists this clonotype with a few counts. The chain joins TRBV20-1 to TRBJ2-7; 8 bases fit TRBD1. The junction had 13 bases not matched to a gene; V was cut back by 1 base and J by 2 bases. CDR3 length: 17 amino acids. Germline-derived CDR1 and CDR2 are DFQATT and SNEGSKA (reference sequence). CDR3 protein: CSARVSARDRLTYEQYF. CDR3 nucleotide sequence: TGCAGTGCTAGAGTCTCAGCCCGGGACAGGCTAACCTACGAGCAGTACTTC.

This chain uses TRBV12-3 or TRBV12-4 with TRBJ1-1, with a possible D match to TRBD1 (5 bases). This CDR3 contains 13 residues. Trimming removed 2 bases at V and 7 bases at J, with 11 bases between. The chain's CDR3 is CASSLRDGGEAFF. Here the CDR3 DNA reads TGTGCCAGCAGTTTACGGGACGGGGGTGAAGCTTTCTTT.

This sequence joins TRBV2 and TRBJ2-1; 8 nucleotides align to TRBD1. The CDR3 contains 13 residues. The germline gives CDR1 SNHLY, CDR2 FYNNEI. The V gene end was trimmed by 1 base and the J gene end by 8 bases; junction bases not matched to a gene: 1. The CDR3 sequence: CASSEDRGDEQFF. In DNA, the CDR3 is TGTGCCAGCAGTGAAGACAGGGGGGATGAGCAGTTCTTC.

V is TRBV3-1 and J is TRBJ1-2; no firm D call. Germline V gives CDR1 LGHDT, CDR2 YNNKEL (reference sequence). V gave up 1 base and J gave up 2 bases, with 8 bases separating them. This CDR3 has 14 residues. The CDR3 DNA reads as TGTGCCAGCAGCCAAGGGACTTCGAACTATGGCTACACCTTC. Its translation: CASSQGTSNYGYTF.

As concerns this clonotype: The germline gene is not matched at one end of the junction; a read error may be the cause. This chain connects TRBV3-1 to TRBJ1-5; no reliable D call. This CDR3 is 14 amino acids long. Germline CDR1 and CDR2: LGHDT and YNNKEL (reference sequence). The chain's CDR3 is CACSRGLANQPQHF. In DNA form, the CDR3 reads TGTGCCTGCAGCCGGGGATTGGCAAATCAGCCCCAGCATTTT.

There are a few counts of this clonotype. V is TRBV20-1 and J is TRBJ1-1; TRBD1 agrees at 8 bases. CDR3 size: 15 residues. The trim removed 2 bases at V and 0 bases at J, leaving 5 bases unmatched. Germline values: CDR1 DFQATT, CDR2 SNEGSKA (reference sequence). Here the CDR3 reads CSARNRQGLNTEAFF. The CDR3 DNA reads as TGCAGTGCTAGAAATAGACAGGGGCTGAACACTGAAGCTTTCTTT.

The chain has TRBV20-1 and TRBJ2-5, with D perhaps TRBD2 (6 bases). Germline CDR1 and CDR2: DFQATT and SNEGSKA (reference sequence). The CDR3 sequence is 14 residues long. The V gene lost 1 base and the J gene lost 5 bases, with 14 bases spanning the gap. The CDR3 nucleotides are TGCAGTGCTAGAGGCCCGGGACGGGGGGAGACCCAGTACTTC. Amino acids: CSARGPGRGETQYF.

In DNA, the CDR3 is TGCGCCAGCAGACGGACTAGCGGGGCCTCCACAGATACGCAGTATTTT. Protein: CASRRTSGASTDTQYF. J is TRBJ2-3 and V is TRBV5-1, with TRBD2 matching 12 bases. Germline-derived CDR1 and CDR2 are SGHRS and YFSETQ. After removal of 5 bases from V and 2 bases from J, the junction contained 6 bases not matched to a gene. The CDR3 consists of 16 residues. The variable domain in full, completed from reference TRBV5-1 and TRBJ2-3, reads KAGVTQTPRYLIKTRGQQVTLSCSPISGHRSVSWYQQTPGQGLQFLFEYFSETQRNKGNFPGRFSGRQFSNSRSEMNVSTLELGDSALYLCASRRTSGASTDTQYFGPGTRLTVL.

CDR3 sequence: CSAYMDIPYEQYF. DNA for the CDR3: TGCAGTGCTTACATGGACATACCCTACGAGCAGTACTTC. This chain joins TRBV20-1 and TRBJ2-4; a possible D gene is TRBD1 (5 bases). The assigned J gene may be wrong: the sequence end matches TRBJ2-7 better. Germline CDR1 is DFQATT and CDR2 is SNEGSKA (reference sequence). CDR3 size: 13 residues.

About this clonotype: At one boundary the junction diverges from the germline segment, which might be a read error. This sequence joins TRBV6-5 and TRBJ1-1, with D hard to call. CDR3 size: 13 residues. Germline V CDR1 and CDR2: MNHEY, SVGAGI. CDR3 sequence: CASRYSLHTEAFF. The CDR3 DNA follows: TGTGCCAGCAGGTACTCTCTGCACACTGAAGCTTTCTTT.

The V and J genes are TRBV5-6 and TRBJ2-2; D remains ambiguous. CDR1 SGHDT and CDR2 YYEEEE come from the germline V gene. The CDR3 sequence is 13 residues long. Deletions cut 1 base from V and 5 bases from J, with 6 bases between. The CDR3 sequence: CASSLFRTGELFF. In DNA, the CDR3 is TGTGCCAGCAGCTTGTTTCGTACCGGGGAGCTGTTTTTT.

This clonotype occurred once. The chain recombines TRBV28 with TRBJ2-1; TRBD1 aligns across 12 bases. Germline V gives CDR1 MDHEN, CDR2 SYDVKM. V dropped 7 bases and J dropped 8; count of bases not matched to a gene: 12. The CDR3 length is 16 residues. CDR3 sequence reads: CASTPPGDRGLYEQFF. The CDR3, as DNA: TGTGCCAGCACCCCACCGGGGGACAGGGGGCTTTATGAGCAGTTCTTC. The full variable domain, rest sourced from reference TRBV28 and TRBJ2-1, is DVKVTQSSRYLVKRTGEKVFLECVQDMDHENMFWYRQDPGLGLRLIYFSYDVKMKEKGDIPEGYSVSREKKERFSLILESASTNQTSMYLCASTPPGDRGLYEQFFGPGTRLTVL.

The chain links TRBV7-6 to TRBJ2-3, with no clear D. CDR1 and CDR2 from the germline V gene are SGHVS and FNYEAQ. The CDR3 has 17 amino acids. V gave up 1 base and J gave up 0 bases, with 14 bases separating them. CDR3 DNA: TGTGCCAGCAGCTTAGGTGCGATTTCTACTAGCACAGATACGCAGTATTTT. Its protein is CASSLGAISTSTDTQYF.

This chain links TRBV20-1 with TRBJ1-2; D not resolved. The CDR3 spans 13 residues. Germline CDR1 DFQATT, CDR2 SNEGSKA (reference sequence). Deletions cut 3 bases from V and 2 bases from J, with 10 bases between. CDR3 nucleotides: TGCAGTGCTAGCTACGGGGTAAACTATGGCTACACCTTC. It specifies CSASYGVNYGYTF.

J is TRBJ2-7 and V is TRBV9, with D possibly matching TRBD2 (6 bases). The CDR3 runs 15 residues. Trimming shortened V by 0 bases and J by 5 bases, and 15 bases separated the two germline ends. Germline V gene lookup returns CDR1 SGDLS and CDR2 YYNGEE. CDR3 sequence (DNA): TGTGCCAGCAGCGTAGGGGACTCCTTAACAGACGAGCAGTACTTC. Translation: CASSVGDSLTDEQYF.

As concerns this clonotype: The junction departs from the called germline gene at one end, perhaps through a read error. The rearrangement uses TRBV20-1 and TRBJ1-2; the D is unclear. Germline loops: CDR1 DFQATT, CDR2 SNEGSKA (reference sequence). This CDR3 has 12 amino acids. CDR3 nucleotide sequence: TGCAGGGCTAGCCCCGAGGGTCTGGGCTACACCTTC. This gives the protein CRASPEGLGYTF.